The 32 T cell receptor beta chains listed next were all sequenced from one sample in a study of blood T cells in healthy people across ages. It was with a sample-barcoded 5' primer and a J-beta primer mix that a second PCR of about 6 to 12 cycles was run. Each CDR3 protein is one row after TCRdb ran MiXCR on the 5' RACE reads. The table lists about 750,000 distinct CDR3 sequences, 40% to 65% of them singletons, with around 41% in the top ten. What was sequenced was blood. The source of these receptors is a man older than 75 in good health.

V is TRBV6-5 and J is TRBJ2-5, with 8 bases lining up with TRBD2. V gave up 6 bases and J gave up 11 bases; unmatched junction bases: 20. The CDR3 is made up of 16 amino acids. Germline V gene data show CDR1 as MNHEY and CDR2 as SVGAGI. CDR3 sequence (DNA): TGTGCCAGCAGCAACCCAGGGACTAGTAAAGGCGTTGAGCAGTACTTC. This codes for CASSNPGTSKGVEQYF.

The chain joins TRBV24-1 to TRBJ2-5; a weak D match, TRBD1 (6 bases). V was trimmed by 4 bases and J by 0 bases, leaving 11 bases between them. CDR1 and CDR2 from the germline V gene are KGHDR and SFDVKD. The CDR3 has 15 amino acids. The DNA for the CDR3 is TGTGCCACCAGTGAGCGGACAGAGTACCAAGAGACCCAGTACTTC. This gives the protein CATSERTEYQETQYF.

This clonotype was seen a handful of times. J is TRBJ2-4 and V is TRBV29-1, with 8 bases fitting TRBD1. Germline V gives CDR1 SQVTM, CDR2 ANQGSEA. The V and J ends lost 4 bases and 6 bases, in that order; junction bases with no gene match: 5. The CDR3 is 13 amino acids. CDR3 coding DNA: TGCAGCGTTGTGGGGCAGGGGGCAAACATTCAGTACTTC. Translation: CSVVGQGANIQYF.

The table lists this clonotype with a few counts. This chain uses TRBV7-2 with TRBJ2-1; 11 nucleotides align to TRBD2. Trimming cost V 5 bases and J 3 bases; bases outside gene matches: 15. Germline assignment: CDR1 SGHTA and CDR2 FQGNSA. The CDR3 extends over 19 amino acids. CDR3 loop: CASSPTPGLAVPIYNEQFF. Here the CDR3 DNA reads TGTGCCAGCAGCCCTACACCGGGACTAGCGGTACCCATCTACAATGAGCAGTTCTTC.

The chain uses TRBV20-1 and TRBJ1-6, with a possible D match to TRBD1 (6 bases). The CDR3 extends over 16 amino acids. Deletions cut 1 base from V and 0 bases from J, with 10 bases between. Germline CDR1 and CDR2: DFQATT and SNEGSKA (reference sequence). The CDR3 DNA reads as TGCAGTGCTAGAGTAACAGGGAGCTCCTATAATTCACCCCTCCACTTT. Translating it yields CSARVTGSSYNSPLHF.

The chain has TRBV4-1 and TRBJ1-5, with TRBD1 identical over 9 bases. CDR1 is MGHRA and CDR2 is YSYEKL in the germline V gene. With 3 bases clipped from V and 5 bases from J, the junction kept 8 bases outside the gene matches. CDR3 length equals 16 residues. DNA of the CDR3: TGCGCCAGCAGCCAGAGGGTAGGGACAGGGCATCAGCCCCAGCATTTT. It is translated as CASSQRVGTGHQPQHF.

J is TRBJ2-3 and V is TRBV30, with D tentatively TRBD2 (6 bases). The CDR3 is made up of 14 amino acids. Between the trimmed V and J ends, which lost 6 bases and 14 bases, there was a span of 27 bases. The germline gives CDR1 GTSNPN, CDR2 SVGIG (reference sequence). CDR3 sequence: CACHSGDVYRYAYF. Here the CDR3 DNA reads TGTGCCTGCCATTCGGGGGACGTATACAGATACGCGTATTTT. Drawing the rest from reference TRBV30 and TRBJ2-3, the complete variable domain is SQTIHQWPATLVQPVGSPLSLECTVEGTSNPNLYWYRQAAGRGLQLLFYSVGIGQISSEVPQNLSASRPQDRQFILSSKKLLLSDSGFYLCACHSGDVYRYAYFGPGTRLTVL.

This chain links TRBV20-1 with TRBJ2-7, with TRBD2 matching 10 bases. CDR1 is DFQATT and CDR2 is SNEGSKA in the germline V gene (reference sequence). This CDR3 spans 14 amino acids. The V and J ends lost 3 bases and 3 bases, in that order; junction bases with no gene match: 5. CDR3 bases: TGCAGTGCTAGCACGGGACTAGCGCGCTACGAGCAGTACTTC. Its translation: CSASTGLARYEQYF.

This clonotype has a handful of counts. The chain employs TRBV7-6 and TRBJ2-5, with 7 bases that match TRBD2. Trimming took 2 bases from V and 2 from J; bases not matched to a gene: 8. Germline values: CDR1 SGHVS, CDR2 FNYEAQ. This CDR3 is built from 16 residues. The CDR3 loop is CASSLLSGVYQETQYF. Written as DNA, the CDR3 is TGTGCCAGCAGCTTATTAAGCGGGGTGTATCAAGAGACCCAGTACTTC.

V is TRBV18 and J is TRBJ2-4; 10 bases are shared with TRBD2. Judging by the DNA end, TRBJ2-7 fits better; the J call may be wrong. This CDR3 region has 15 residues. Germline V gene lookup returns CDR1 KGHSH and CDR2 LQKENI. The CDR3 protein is CASSPTSGKNYEQYF. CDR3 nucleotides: TGTGCCAGCTCACCAACTAGCGGGAAGAACTACGAGCAGTACTTC.

The CDR3 here is CASSYSAGGTDTQYF. DNA of the CDR3: TGTGCCAGCAGTTACTCGGCGGGAGGCACAGATACGCAGTATTTT. The chain employs TRBV6-5 and TRBJ2-3; 7 bases are shared with TRBD2. This CDR3 spans 15 amino acids. From germline, CDR1 is MNHEY and CDR2 SVGAGI. J gave up 1 base and V 0 bases, and 1 base lay outside the gene matches.

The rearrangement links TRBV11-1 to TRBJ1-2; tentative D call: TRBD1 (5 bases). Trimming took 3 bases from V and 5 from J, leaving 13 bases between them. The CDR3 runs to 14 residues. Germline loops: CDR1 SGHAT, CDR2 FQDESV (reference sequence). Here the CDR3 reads CASSFIDSEYGYTF. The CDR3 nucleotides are TGTGCCAGCAGCTTCATCGACAGCGAGTATGGCTACACCTTC.

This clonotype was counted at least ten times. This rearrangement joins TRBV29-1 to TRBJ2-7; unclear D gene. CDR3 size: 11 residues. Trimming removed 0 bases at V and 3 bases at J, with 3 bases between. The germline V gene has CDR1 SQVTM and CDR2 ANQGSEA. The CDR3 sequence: CSVEDRYEQYF. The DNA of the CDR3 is TGCAGCGTTGAAGACCGCTACGAGCAGTACTTC.

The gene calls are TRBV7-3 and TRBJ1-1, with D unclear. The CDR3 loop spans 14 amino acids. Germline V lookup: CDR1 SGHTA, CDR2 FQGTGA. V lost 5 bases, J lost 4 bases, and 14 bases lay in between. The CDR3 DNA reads TGTGCCAGCAGCCTACACGGTCAAGGCACTGAAGCTTTCTTT. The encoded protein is CASSLHGQGTEAFF.

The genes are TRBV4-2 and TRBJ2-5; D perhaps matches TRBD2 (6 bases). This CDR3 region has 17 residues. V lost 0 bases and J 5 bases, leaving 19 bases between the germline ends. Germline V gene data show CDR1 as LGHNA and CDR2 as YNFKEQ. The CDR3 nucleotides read TGTGCCAGCAGCCAAGATCTCGTGCGGAGGGCCGAGGAGACCCAGTACTTC. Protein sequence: CASSQDLVRRAEETQYF.

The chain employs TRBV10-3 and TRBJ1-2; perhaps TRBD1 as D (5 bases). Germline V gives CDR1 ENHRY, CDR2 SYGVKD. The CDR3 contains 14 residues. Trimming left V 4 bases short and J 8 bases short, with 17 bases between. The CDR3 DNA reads TGTGCCATCAGTGGCCTCGGACTTACAGGAGGCTACACCTTC. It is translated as CAISGLGLTGGYTF.

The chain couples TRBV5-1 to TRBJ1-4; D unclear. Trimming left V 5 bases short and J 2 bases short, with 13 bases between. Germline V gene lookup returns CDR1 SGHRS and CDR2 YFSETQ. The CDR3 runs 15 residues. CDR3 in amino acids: CASSFSGVTNEKLFF. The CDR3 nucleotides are TGCGCCAGCAGTTTCTCCGGCGTGACTAATGAAAAACTGTTTTTT.

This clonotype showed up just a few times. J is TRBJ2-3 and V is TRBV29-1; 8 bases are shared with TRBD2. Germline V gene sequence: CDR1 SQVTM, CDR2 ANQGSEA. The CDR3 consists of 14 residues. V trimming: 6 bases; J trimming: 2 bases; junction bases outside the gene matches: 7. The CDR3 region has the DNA TGCAGCGTGGCACTAGCGGCCTCCACAGATACGCAGTATTTT. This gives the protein CSVALAASTDTQYF.

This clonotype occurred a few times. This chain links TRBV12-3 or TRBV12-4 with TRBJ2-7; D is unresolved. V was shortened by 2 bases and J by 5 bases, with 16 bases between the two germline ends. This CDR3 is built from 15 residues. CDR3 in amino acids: CASSLRSNSFDEQYF. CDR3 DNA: TGTGCCAGCAGTTTAAGGAGCAATTCCTTCGACGAGCAGTACTTC.

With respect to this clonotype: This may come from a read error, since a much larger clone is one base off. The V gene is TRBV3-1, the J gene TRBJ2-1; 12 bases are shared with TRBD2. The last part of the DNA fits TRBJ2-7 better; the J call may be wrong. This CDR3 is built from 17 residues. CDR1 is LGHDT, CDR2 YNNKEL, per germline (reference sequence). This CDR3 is CASSQQGTSGPYNEQYF. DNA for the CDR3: TGTGCCAGCAGCCAACAAGGGACTAGCGGGCCGTACAATGAGCAGTACTTC.

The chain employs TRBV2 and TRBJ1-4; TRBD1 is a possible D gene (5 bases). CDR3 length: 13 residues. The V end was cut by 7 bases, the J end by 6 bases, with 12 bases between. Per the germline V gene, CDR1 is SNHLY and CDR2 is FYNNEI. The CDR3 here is CASIGDYHEKLFF. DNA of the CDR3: TGTGCCAGCATTGGGGACTATCATGAAAAACTGTTTTTT.

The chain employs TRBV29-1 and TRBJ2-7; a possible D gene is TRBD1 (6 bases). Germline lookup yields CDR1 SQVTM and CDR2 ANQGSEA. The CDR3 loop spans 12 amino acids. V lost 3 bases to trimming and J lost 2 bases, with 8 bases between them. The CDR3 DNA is TGCAGCGTTGAGGACAGCCCCTACGAGCAGTACTTC. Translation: CSVEDSPYEQYF.

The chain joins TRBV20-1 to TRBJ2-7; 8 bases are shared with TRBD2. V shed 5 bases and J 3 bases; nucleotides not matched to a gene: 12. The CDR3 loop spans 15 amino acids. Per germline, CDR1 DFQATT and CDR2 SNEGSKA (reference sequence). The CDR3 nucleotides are TGCAGTGCTGGATCACGACTAGCGCGCTTCTACGAGCAGTACTTC. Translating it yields CSAGSRLARFYEQYF.

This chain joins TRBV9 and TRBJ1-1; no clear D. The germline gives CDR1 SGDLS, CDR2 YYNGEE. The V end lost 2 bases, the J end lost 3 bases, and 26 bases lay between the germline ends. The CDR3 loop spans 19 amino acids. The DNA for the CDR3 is TGTGCCAGCAGCGTGTCCCATTCCCGGGCCCCACCTGGGGACACTGAAGCTTTCTTT. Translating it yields CASSVSHSRAPPGDTEAFF.

The CDR3 region is CASSEASGRGGEQYF. The CDR3 coding sequence is TGTGCCAGCAGTGAAGCTAGCGGGAGAGGGGGCGAGCAGTACTTC. J is TRBJ2-7 and V is TRBV2; 9 bases fit TRBD2. The CDR3 loop spans 15 amino acids. CDR1 is SNHLY and CDR2 is FYNNEI in the germline V gene. With 0 bases clipped from V and 6 bases from J, the junction kept 6 bases outside the gene matches.

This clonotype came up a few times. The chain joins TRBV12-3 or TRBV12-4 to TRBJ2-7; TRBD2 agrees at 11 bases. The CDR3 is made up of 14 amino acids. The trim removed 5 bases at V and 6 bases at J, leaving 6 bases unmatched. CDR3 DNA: TGTGCCAGCAGTGTGGGGACTAGCGGATCCGAGCAGTACTTC. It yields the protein CASSVGTSGSEQYF.

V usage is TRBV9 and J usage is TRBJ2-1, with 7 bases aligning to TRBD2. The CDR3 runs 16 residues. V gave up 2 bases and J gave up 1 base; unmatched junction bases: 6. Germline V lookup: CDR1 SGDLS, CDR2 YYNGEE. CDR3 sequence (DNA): TGTGCCAGCAGCGTGCTAAGCGGGATTTCCTACAATGAGCAGTTCTTC. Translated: CASSVLSGISYNEQFF.

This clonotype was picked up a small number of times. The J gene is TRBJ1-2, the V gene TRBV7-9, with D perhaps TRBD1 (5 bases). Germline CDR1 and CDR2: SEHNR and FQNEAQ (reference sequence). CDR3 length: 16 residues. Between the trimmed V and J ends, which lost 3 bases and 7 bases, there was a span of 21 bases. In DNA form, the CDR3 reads TGTGCCAGCAGCTTCGGAGAGGGGATGGGGGGTACTGGCTACACCTTC. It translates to CASSFGEGMGGTGYTF.

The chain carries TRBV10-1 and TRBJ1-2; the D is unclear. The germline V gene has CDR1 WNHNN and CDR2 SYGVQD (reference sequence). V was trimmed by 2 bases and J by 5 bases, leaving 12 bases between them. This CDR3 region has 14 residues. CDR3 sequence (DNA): TGCGCCAGCAGTGAGGTATCCTACCCATATGGCTACACCTTC. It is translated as CASSEVSYPYGYTF.

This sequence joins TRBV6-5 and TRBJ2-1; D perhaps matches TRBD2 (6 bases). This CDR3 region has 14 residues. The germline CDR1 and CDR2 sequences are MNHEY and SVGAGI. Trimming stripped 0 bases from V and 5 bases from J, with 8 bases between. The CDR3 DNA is TGTGCCAGCAGTTACTCGCCGGGAGACAATGAGCAGTTCTTC. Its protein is CASSYSPGDNEQFF.

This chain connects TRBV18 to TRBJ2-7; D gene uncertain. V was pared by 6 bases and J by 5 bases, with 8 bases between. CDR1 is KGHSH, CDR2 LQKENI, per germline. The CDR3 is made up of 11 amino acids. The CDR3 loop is CASSPPHEQYF. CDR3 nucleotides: TGTGCCAGCTCTCCCCCTCACGAGCAGTACTTC.

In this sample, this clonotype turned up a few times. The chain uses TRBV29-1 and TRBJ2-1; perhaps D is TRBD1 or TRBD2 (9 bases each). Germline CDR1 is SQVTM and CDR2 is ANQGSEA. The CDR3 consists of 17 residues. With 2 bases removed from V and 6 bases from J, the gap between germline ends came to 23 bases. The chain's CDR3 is CSVEYRGLAGPSNEQFF. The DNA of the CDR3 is TGCAGCGTTGAATACAGGGGGCTAGCGGGGCCCTCCAATGAGCAGTTCTTC.